The 19 T cell receptor beta chains below all came from one sample that was sequenced in a study of blood T cell repertoires in COVID-19. This table comes from immunoSEQ multiplex PCR, and its TCRdb copy is limited to in-frame clones, with some not included. The sample consists of around 250,000 clones, about 90% of them appearing once. Sequencing used peripheral blood. The receptor source for this set is a woman aged 70-85 years with COVID-19, enrolled during active disease.

This clone has a handful of counts. V gene TRBV30 combines with J gene TRBJ1-1; D call uncertain. This CDR3 has 13 residues. Trimming removed 4 bases from V and 2 bases from J, with 11 bases in between. Germline CDR1 reads GTSNPN; CDR2 reads SVGIG (reference sequence). CDR3 in DNA: TGTGCCTGGAAGAGGTTTTTTAACACTGAAGCTTTCTTT. Translating it yields CAWKRFFNTEAFF.

V and J are TRBV5-1 and TRBJ1-1; D possibly corresponds to TRBD1 (6 bases). The CDR3 consists of 14 residues. Trimming removed 5 bases at V and 1 base at J, with 12 bases between. The germline V gene encodes CDR1 SGHRS and CDR2 YFSETQ. CDR3 coding DNA: TGCGCCAGCAGGGTGCGACAGGAGAACACTGAAGCTTTCTTT. It is translated as CASRVRQENTEAFF.

V is TRBV20-1 and J is TRBJ1-5; possible D gene TRBD1, 5 bases. The germline V gene has CDR1 DFQATT and CDR2 SNEGSKA (reference sequence). V gave up 3 bases and J gave up 3 bases, with 18 bases separating them. The CDR3 totals 16 residues. CDR3: CSASRGLEGNNQPQHF. The CDR3 coding sequence is TGCAGTGCTAGTAGGGGACTGGAAGGTAACAATCAGCCCCAGCATTTT.

The chain has TRBV23-1 and TRBJ2-1; possibly TRBD2 for D (6 bases). Being an ORF, TRBV23-1 has a function that is uncertain. V was shortened by 3 bases and J by 1 base, with 10 bases between the two germline ends. This CDR3 has 15 amino acids. The CDR3 nucleotides are TGCGCCAGCAGTCATGGGGGGAGTTCCTACAATGAGCAGTTCTTC. Its translation: CASSHGGSSYNEQFF.

J is TRBJ2-1 and V is TRBV4-3; TRBD2 matches 9 bases. The CDR3 runs 15 residues. The germline V gene encodes CDR1 LGHNA and CDR2 YSLEER. The trim removed 4 bases at V and 7 bases at J, leaving 8 bases unmatched. CDR3: CASSLAGANENEQFF. The DNA for the CDR3 is TGCGCCAGCAGCCTAGCGGGAGCTAATGAGAATGAGCAGTTCTTC.

The chain is built from TRBV7-9 and TRBJ2-1, with no clear D. From germline, CDR1 is SEHNR and CDR2 FQNEAQ (reference sequence). Trimming removed 5 bases from V and 9 bases from J, with 8 bases in between. The CDR3 totals 11 residues. The CDR3 here is CASSRQGEQFF. CDR3 sequence (DNA): TGTGCCAGCAGCAGACAAGGTGAGCAGTTCTTC.

The chain has TRBV13 and TRBJ2-7; 10 nucleotides line up with TRBD1. Trimming took 0 bases from V and 6 from J; bases not matched to a gene: 8. The CDR3 loop spans 16 amino acids. The germline V gene encodes CDR1 PRHDT and CDR2 FYEKMQ (reference sequence). CDR3 in amino acids: CASSLGLRQGATEQYF. In nucleotides, the CDR3 is TGTGCCAGCAGCTTAGGCCTTAGACAGGGGGCGACCGAGCAGTACTTC.

This chain connects TRBV10-3 to TRBJ2-2; D remains unclear. Trimming pared 4 bases from V and 5 bases from J, leaving 8 bases between. The CDR3 sequence is 13 residues long. Germline assignment: CDR1 ENHRY and CDR2 SYGVKD. CDR3 coding DNA: TGTGCCATCAGTGTTACTCCTACCGGGGAGCTGTTTTTT. Its translation is CAISVTPTGELFF.

As to this clone: Other DNA sequences in the sample encode the same CDR3. This rearrangement joins TRBV18 to TRBJ1-1; 9 bases match TRBD1. The CDR3 length is 13 residues. V dropped 6 bases and J dropped 1; count of bases not matched to a gene: 0. CDR1 is KGHSH and CDR2 is LQKENI in the germline V gene. The CDR3 protein is CASSGQGNTEAFF. CDR3 nucleotide sequence: TGTGCCAGCTCGGGACAGGGGAACACTGAAGCTTTCTTT.

The genes are TRBV7-2 and TRBJ2-7; the D gene is possibly TRBD2 (6 bases). V was trimmed by 5 bases and J by 7 bases, leaving 12 bases between them. The CDR3 consists of 12 residues. The germline gives CDR1 SGHTA, CDR2 FQGNSA. The CDR3 sequence is CASSTYRGEQYF. The DNA of the CDR3 is TGTGCCAGCAGCACCTATCGGGGGGAGCAGTACTTC. Supplemented by reference TRBV7-2 and TRBJ2-7, the full variable domain reads GAGVSQSPSNKVTEKGKDVELRCDPISGHTALYWYRQSLGQGLEFLIYFQGNSAPDKSGLPSDRFSAERTGGSVSTLTIQRTQQEDSAVYLCASSTYRGEQYFGPGTRLTVT.

Only one count was recorded for this clone. The chain links TRBV18 to TRBJ1-1, with a tentative D call TRBD1 (6 bases). The CDR3 is 16 amino acids. The germline V gene encodes CDR1 KGHSH and CDR2 LQKENI. Trimming removed 3 bases from V and 1 base from J, with 15 bases in between. CDR3 DNA sequence: TGTGCCAGCTCACCGTACAGGGTCCAGGGGAACACTGAAGCTTTCTTT. This encodes CASSPYRVQGNTEAFF.

The rearrangement links TRBV24-1 to TRBJ2-7, with 8 positions matching TRBD1. Germline CDR1 is KGHDR and CDR2 is SFDVKD. The CDR3 has 15 amino acids. V dropped 7 bases and J dropped 2; count of bases not matched to a gene: 9. The CDR3 nucleotides are TGTGCCACCAGAAAACGGGACAGGCGAACCTACGAGCAGTACTTC. Its translation is CATRKRDRRTYEQYF.

The CDR3, as DNA: TGTGCCAGCAGCCACGGGACTAGCGGGGAGAACACCGGGGAGCTGTTTTTT. Its translation: CASSHGTSGENTGELFF. This chain links TRBV7-3 with TRBJ2-2; 13 bases line up with TRBD2. CDR3 size: 17 residues. V shed 5 bases, J shed 1 base, and the junction held 4 bases outside the gene matches. Germline-derived CDR1 and CDR2 are SGHTA and FQGTGA.

The V and J genes are TRBV7-2 and TRBJ1-2, with 7 bases aligning to TRBD1. This CDR3 is built from 13 residues. Trimming cost V 5 bases and J 8 bases; bases outside gene matches: 8. The germline V gene has CDR1 SGHTA and CDR2 FQGNSA. CDR3 loop: CASSRNDREGYTF. CDR3 nucleotide sequence: TGTGCCAGCAGCCGTAATGACAGGGAAGGCTACACCTTC.

This sequence joins TRBV18 and TRBJ2-7, with 11 bases matching TRBD1. Germline CDR1 and CDR2: KGHSH and LQKENI. CDR3 length equals 14 residues. The junction had 7 bases not matched to a gene; V was cut back by 5 bases and J by 7 bases. CDR3 amino acids: CASSVGQGAYEQYF. CDR3 nucleotides: TGTGCCAGCTCAGTAGGACAGGGGGCGTATGAGCAGTACTTC.

The chain combines TRBV19 with TRBJ1-5; D might be TRBD1 (6 bases). CDR3 length: 13 amino acids. Trimming removed 6 bases at V and 14 bases at J, with 20 bases between. Germline V lookup: CDR1 LNHDA, CDR2 SQIVND (reference sequence). CDR3 region: CASSPQAGTLEHF. For the CDR3, the DNA is TGTGCCAGTAGCCCACAAGCCGGGACACTGGAGCATTTT.

The chain links TRBV5-1 to TRBJ2-7; 12 bases fit TRBD2. The CDR3 length is 15 residues. The V gene end was trimmed by 4 bases and the J gene end by 2 bases; junction bases not matched to a gene: 4. Germline-derived CDR1 and CDR2 are SGHRS and YFSETQ. The CDR3: CASSGSSGRAYEQYF. The CDR3 DNA follows: TGCGCCAGCAGCGGTTCTAGCGGGAGGGCCTACGAGCAGTACTTC.

The chain is built from TRBV4-1 and TRBJ2-3; 12 bases fit TRBD2. The germline gives CDR1 MGHRA, CDR2 YSYEKL. The ends lost 1 base at V and 4 bases at J; junction bases unmatched: 9. The CDR3 is made up of 18 amino acids. The CDR3 bases are TGCGCCAGCAGCCAAGCTAGCGGGAGGGCATTTGTCGCAGATACGCAGTATTTT. Protein: CASSQASGRAFVADTQYF.

This clone has more than one count but fewer than ten. The CDR3 is CASRGGLAGFDEQYF. The CDR3 nucleotides are TGTGCCAGCAGGGGGGGACTAGCGGGATTCGACGAGCAGTACTTC. The chain recombines TRBV28 with TRBJ2-7; 13 nucleotides match TRBD2. J was trimmed by 5 bases and V by 6 bases; bases with no gene match: 7. This CDR3 spans 15 amino acids. Germline-derived CDR1 and CDR2 are MDHEN and SYDVKM.